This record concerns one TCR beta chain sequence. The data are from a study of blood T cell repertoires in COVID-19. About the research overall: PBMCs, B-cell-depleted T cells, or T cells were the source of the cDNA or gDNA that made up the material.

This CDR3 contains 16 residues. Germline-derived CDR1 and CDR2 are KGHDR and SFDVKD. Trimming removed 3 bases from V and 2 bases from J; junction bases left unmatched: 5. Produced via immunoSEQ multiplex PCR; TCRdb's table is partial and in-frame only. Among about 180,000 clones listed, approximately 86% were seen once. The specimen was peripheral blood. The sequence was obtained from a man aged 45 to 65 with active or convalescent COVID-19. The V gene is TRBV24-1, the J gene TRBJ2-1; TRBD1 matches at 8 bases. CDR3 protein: CATSDPDRGAYNEQFF. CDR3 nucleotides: TGTGCCACCAGTGATCCCGACAGGGGTGCCTACAATGAGCAGTTCTTC.